The 31 T cell receptor beta chains reported below all come from one sample, sequenced in a study of CD8+CD57+ T cells in acquired aplastic anemia. Patients chosen for sequencing had shown CD8+CD57+ cell expansion by flow cytometry. Profiling that covered TCR beta VDJ and CDR3 relied on genomic DNA as its template. TCRdb re-analysed the reads in MiXCR, keeping a single row per CDR3 protein. This table has some 120,000 distinct CDR3 sequences, approximately 40% appearing once. The specimen was sorted CD4+, CD8+, or CD8+CD57+ T cells (not recorded which) from PBMCs. The origin of the receptors is a human donor with aplastic anemia.

V and J are TRBV10-3 and TRBJ1-1, with TRBD1 identical over 8 bases. The CDR3 consists of 16 residues. CDR1 and CDR2 from the germline V gene are ENHRY and SYGVKD. V lost 2 bases, J lost 4 bases, and 9 bases stayed unmatched. The CDR3 region is CAISELRTGRGTEAFF. The DNA for the CDR3 is TGTGCCATCAGTGAGCTAAGGACAGGGAGGGGCACTGAAGCTTTCTTT.

This clonotype has ten or more counts. The chain carries TRBV20-1 and TRBJ2-7; a weak D match, TRBD2 (5 bases). The CDR3 consists of 14 residues. Germline V CDR1 and CDR2: DFQATT, SNEGSKA (reference sequence). Trimming took 6 bases from V and 3 from J, leaving 18 bases between them. CDR3 residues: CSAHPTRSGYEQYF. CDR3 DNA: TGCAGTGCCCACCCCACTAGGTCGGGCTACGAGCAGTACTTC.

This clonotype was counted ten times or more. The chain carries TRBV12-3 or TRBV12-4 and TRBJ2-7, with TRBD2 matching over 7 bases. This CDR3 spans 16 amino acids. With 2 bases clipped from V and 6 bases from J, the junction kept 13 bases outside the gene matches. The CDR3 DNA reads TGTGCCAGCAGTTTAAGCGCCGTGCGGTCGGGGGGCGAGCAGTACTTC. Amino acid sequence: CASSLSAVRSGGEQYF.

This clonotype has at least ten counts. Mismatch with germline at one junction end may stem from a read error. The rearrangement uses TRBV19 and TRBJ2-1; a possible D gene is TRBD2 (6 bases). The CDR3 is made up of 13 amino acids. CDR1 is LNHDA and CDR2 is SQIVND in the germline V gene (reference sequence). The CDR3 DNA follows: TGTGCCAGTAGTATTGGTTCGGGACTGCCATCCTACTTC. Translation: CASSIGSGLPSYF.

The chain couples TRBV15 to TRBJ2-7, with TRBD2 matching over 8 bases. With 6 bases clipped from V and 6 bases from J, the junction kept 7 bases outside the gene matches. Germline V gene data show CDR1 as LNHNV and CDR2 as YYDKDF (reference sequence). This CDR3 has 13 amino acids. The CDR3 DNA sequence: TGTGCCACCAGACTAGCGGCGGGATCCGAGCAGTACTTC. Translating gives CATRLAAGSEQYF.

V usage is TRBV9 and J usage is TRBJ1-1, with a possible D match to TRBD1 (5 bases). Trimming left V 0 bases short and J 5 bases short, with 11 bases between. The germline CDR1 and CDR2 sequences are SGDLS and YYNGEE. This CDR3 comprises 14 residues. CDR3 loop: CASSVDLGVTEAFF. The CDR3 bases are TGTGCCAGCAGCGTAGATCTAGGGGTGACTGAAGCTTTCTTT.

This clonotype was seen many times. Germline is not matched at one junction end, which may reflect a read error. This chain links TRBV5-1 with TRBJ2-2, with 8 bases matching TRBD2. CDR3 length equals 18 residues. Germline CDR1 is SGHRS and CDR2 is YFSETQ. CDR3 bases: TGCGCCAGCAGCGTCGAGGGGCGGGGGGACTTAAACATCGGGGAGCTGTTTTTT. This encodes CASSVEGRGDLNIGELFF.

The table lists this clonotype with many counts. The chain has TRBV12-3 or TRBV12-4 and TRBJ2-3, with D hard to call. This CDR3 comprises 12 residues. V lost 3 bases and J 11 bases, leaving 12 bases between the germline ends. The CDR3 bases are TGTGCCAGCAGTTTTGCCTCTAACAGGCAGTATTTT. This codes for CASSFASNRQYF.

This clonotype was observed many times. The chain uses TRBV5-4 and TRBJ1-6, with D possibly being TRBD1 (5 bases). The CDR3 covers 15 residues. V was cut by 7 bases and J by 3 bases, with 14 bases left in between. CDR1 and CDR2 (germline): SGHNT, YYREEE (reference sequence). The CDR3 region has the DNA TGTGCCAGCTCAGAGTGGGGGGGCTATAATTCACCCCTCCACTTT. It codes for CASSEWGGYNSPLHF. The full variable domain, its missing parts supplied by reference TRBV5-4 and TRBJ1-6, is ETGVTQSPTHLIKTRGQQVTLRCSSQSGHNTVSWYQQALGQGPQFIFQYYREEENGRGNFPPRFSGLQFPNYSSELNVNALELDDSALYLCASSEWGGYNSPLHFGNGTRLTVT.

This clonotype was seen at least ten times. The chain carries TRBV6-6 and TRBJ2-7; 8 nucleotides match TRBD1. CDR3 length: 15 residues. The germline gives CDR1 MNHNY, CDR2 SVGAGI (reference sequence). After removal of 1 base from V and 2 bases from J, the junction contained 4 bases not matched to a gene. In DNA form, the CDR3 reads TGTGCCAGCAGTTACTTTACAGGGGGGACCTACGAGCAGTACTTC. It encodes CASSYFTGGTYEQYF.

The sample holds many counts of this clonotype. The gene calls are TRBV24-1 and TRBJ1-1; D is uncertain. The germline V gene has CDR1 KGHDR and CDR2 SFDVKD. The CDR3 runs 11 residues. Trimming took off 9 bases at V and 5 bases at J, with 9 bases between the two ends. The CDR3 sequence is CATRSSTEAFF. The CDR3 DNA reads TGTGCCACCCGAAGTTCGACTGAAGCTTTCTTT.

The chain combines TRBV28 with TRBJ1-2, with D maybe TRBD1 (6 bases). Trimming took off 6 bases at V and 0 bases at J, with 14 bases between the two ends. The CDR3 loop spans 15 amino acids. CDR1 and CDR2 from the germline V gene are MDHEN and SYDVKM. This CDR3 is CASSHGGRANYGYTF. CDR3 DNA: TGTGCCAGCAGCCACGGGGGCAGAGCTAACTATGGCTACACCTTC.

This clonotype was picked up many times. This chain joins TRBV28 and TRBJ2-3; unclear D gene. The V gene lost 3 bases and the J gene lost 1 base, with 8 bases spanning the gap. CDR3 length equals 14 residues. Germline lookup yields CDR1 MDHEN and CDR2 SYDVKM. The CDR3 loop reads CASSLPSGTDTQYF. The CDR3 DNA follows: TGTGCCAGCAGTTTGCCCTCAGGCACAGATACGCAGTATTTT.

The V and J genes are TRBV20-1 and TRBJ2-1; maybe TRBD2 (5 bases). The CDR3 has 15 residues. Germline loops: CDR1 DFQATT, CDR2 SNEGSKA (reference sequence). Trimming stripped 4 bases from V and 0 bases from J, with 13 bases between. The DNA for the CDR3 is TGCAGTGCTACCCTCGGGGATAGCTCCTACAATGAGCAGTTCTTC. The encoded protein is CSATLGDSSYNEQFF.

On this clonotype: The CDR3 does not close with the conserved phenylalanine or tryptophan, likely indicating a read error. V gene TRBV3-1 combines with J gene TRBJ1-1, with D unclear. The V gene's germline CDR1 is LGHDT and CDR2 YNNKEL (reference sequence). This CDR3 comprises 14 residues. V lost 1 base to trimming and J lost 4 bases, with 10 bases between them. The CDR3 bases are TGTGCCAGCAGCCAAGGTCAAGGACCCACTGAAGCTTTCCTT. Its translation: CASSQGQGPTEAFL.

Remarks on this clonotype: This may be a read error, as it is one base from a much larger clone. The chain recombines TRBV11-2 with TRBJ2-7; TRBD2 aligns across 7 bases. J gave up 2 bases and V 1 base, and 5 bases lay outside the gene matches. Germline V gives CDR1 SGHAT, CDR2 FQNNGV. The CDR3 consists of 15 residues. CDR3 protein: CASSLGASGTYEQYF. The CDR3 DNA reads TGTGCCAGCAGCTTAGGGGCTAGCGGTACCTACGAGCAGTACTTC.

Regarding this clonotype: This CDR3 is missing its conserved last phenylalanine or tryptophan, likely due to a read error. The chain carries TRBV2 and TRBJ2-7; 7 positions match TRBD1. Germline CDR1 SNHLY, CDR2 FYNNEI. The CDR3 covers 13 residues. Germline trimming cut 6 bases from V and 0 bases from J; bases unmatched to any gene: 2. The CDR3 DNA sequence: TGTGCCAGCAGGGACAGGAGCTCCTACGAGCAGTACCTC. The encoded protein is CASRDRSSYEQYL.

The chain combines TRBV2 with TRBJ2-1; 9 positions agree with TRBD2. The ends lost 0 bases at V and 4 bases at J; junction bases unmatched: 10. This CDR3 comprises 18 residues. Germline-derived CDR1 and CDR2 are SNHLY and FYNNEI. The CDR3 DNA is TGTGCCAGCAGTGAAGCGCTTCAGCGGGGGGCAGTGTACAATGAGCAGTTCTTC. This translates into CASSEALQRGAVYNEQFF.

The chain recombines TRBV2 with TRBJ2-6, with D possibly being TRBD2 (6 bases). V lost 3 bases and J lost 0, with 12 bases in between. CDR1 SNHLY and CDR2 FYNNEI come from the germline V gene. The CDR3 runs to 17 residues. CDR3 residues: CASSDREPVSGANVLTF. In nucleotides, the CDR3 is TGTGCCAGCAGTGACCGGGAGCCGGTCTCTGGGGCCAACGTCCTGACTTTC.

This clonotype has just a few counts. V gene TRBV29-1 combines with J gene TRBJ1-6, with 11 bases fitting TRBD1. The CDR3 length is 13 residues. CDR1 is SQVTM and CDR2 is ANQGSEA in the germline V gene. V trimming: 6 bases; J trimming: 11 bases; junction bases outside the gene matches: 6. The CDR3 coding sequence is TGCAGCGTGTGGACAGGGGGCAGAACACCCCTCCACTTT. Protein sequence: CSVWTGGRTPLHF.

The V and J genes are TRBV29-1 and TRBJ2-1, with D tentatively TRBD1 or TRBD2 (6 bases each). Germline V gene data show CDR1 as SQVTM and CDR2 as ANQGSEA. V was pared by 6 bases and J by 4 bases, with 13 bases between. The CDR3 runs 13 residues. The CDR3 sequence is CSVQGGRYNEQFF. CDR3 coding DNA: TGCAGCGTACAGGGAGGCCGTTACAATGAGCAGTTCTTC.

This clonotype appeared a few times. A much larger clonotype is one base distant, so this may be a read error. This chain joins TRBV20-1 and TRBJ1-1; the D is unclear. This CDR3 region has 14 residues. CDR1 is DFQATT, CDR2 SNEGSKA, per germline (reference sequence). The CDR3 here is CSAELGLRNTEALF. The CDR3 DNA follows: TGCAGTGCGGAGCTAGGACTCAGGAACACTGAAGCTCTCTTT.

J is TRBJ2-5 and V is TRBV5-4; 9 bases line up with TRBD1. The V gene's germline CDR1 is SGHNT and CDR2 YYREEE (reference sequence). With V trimmed by 4 bases and J by 5 bases, 9 bases remained unmatched. This CDR3 region has 15 residues. The CDR3 DNA reads as TGTGCCAGCAGCCAAGGCAAGACAGGGGGGGAGACCCAGTACTTC. As protein: CASSQGKTGGETQYF.

This chain links TRBV20-1 with TRBJ2-7; 8 bases are shared with TRBD1. CDR1 and CDR2 from the germline V gene are DFQATT and SNEGSKA (reference sequence). The V gene end was trimmed by 6 bases and the J gene end by 4 bases; junction bases not matched to a gene: 5. CDR3 length: 12 residues. The CDR3 reads CSARGQAYEQYF. The DNA for the CDR3 is TGCAGTGCGAGGGGACAGGCTTACGAGCAGTACTTC.

This clonotype was detected ten times or more. The chain carries TRBV4-1 and TRBJ1-4, with D tentatively TRBD1 (6 bases). Germline CDR1 is MGHRA and CDR2 is YSYEKL. V shed 0 bases and J shed 0 bases, with 8 bases lying between them. The CDR3 is made up of 16 amino acids. The CDR3 DNA reads as TGCGCCAGCAGCCAAGAGGACAGACCAACTAATGAAAAACTGTTTTTT. Its translation: CASSQEDRPTNEKLFF.

The chain carries TRBV10-3 and TRBJ1-6; D remains unclear. With 2 bases removed from V and 11 bases from J, the gap between germline ends came to 10 bases. This CDR3 is 13 amino acids long. Germline-derived CDR1 and CDR2 are ENHRY and SYGVKD. CDR3 loop: CAISEGRQAPLHF. The CDR3 DNA reads as TGTGCCATCAGTGAGGGCAGGCAAGCACCCCTCCACTTT.

This clonotype occurred many times. The genes are TRBV4-2 and TRBJ1-2; TRBD1 aligns across 7 bases. The CDR3 spans 18 residues. Germline CDR1 and CDR2: LGHNA and YNFKEQ. Trimming cost V 1 base and J 2 bases; bases outside gene matches: 13. CDR3 bases: TGTGCCAGCAGCCAAGCTCCCCCTGGGAAGGGGGCCAACTATGGCTACACCTTC. Its protein is CASSQAPPGKGANYGYTF.

This clonotype occurred a few times. The chain is built from TRBV4-3 and TRBJ1-4; D is unclear. The length of the CDR3 is 17 residues. Trimming pared 0 bases from V and 7 bases from J, leaving 18 bases between. CDR1 LGHNA and CDR2 YSLEER come from the germline V gene. In DNA, the CDR3 is TGCGCCAGCAGCCAAGATCCCACGAGTACCCCGGGTGAAAAACTGTTTTTT. Protein: CASSQDPTSTPGEKLFF.

CDR3 amino acids: CASSLRGFSYNEQFF. The DNA of the CDR3 is TGTGCCAGCAGCTTACGGGGGTTCTCCTACAATGAGCAGTTCTTC. The rearrangement uses TRBV11-1 and TRBJ2-1, with a weak D call TRBD2 (6 bases). The CDR3 is 15 amino acids. CDR1 and CDR2 (germline): SGHAT, FQDESV (reference sequence). The V and J ends lost 2 bases and 0 bases respectively, with 8 bases between them.

This clonotype was picked up many times. This rearrangement joins TRBV6-1 to TRBJ1-3; perhaps TRBD1 as D (5 bases). CDR1 is MNHNS and CDR2 is SASEGT in the germline V gene. Trimming stripped 5 bases from V and 0 bases from J, with 17 bases between. The CDR3 is made up of 17 amino acids. As DNA, the CDR3 is TGTGCCAGCAGTTCCCCGCCAGACAGCTACTCTGGAAACACCATATATTTT. Its translation: CASSSPPDSYSGNTIYF.

This clonotype has ten or more counts. This rearrangement joins TRBV7-6 to TRBJ2-7; no clear D gene. Germline V gene lookup returns CDR1 SGHVS and CDR2 FNYEAQ. This CDR3 spans 15 amino acids. Trimming stripped 1 base from V and 0 bases from J, with 10 bases between. CDR3 protein: CASSLDPLSSYEQYF. The CDR3 DNA reads TGTGCCAGCAGCTTAGATCCTTTAAGCTCCTACGAGCAGTACTTC.